A single sample is the source of the 25 T cell receptor beta chains below, sequenced in a study of early T cells in non-severe SARS-CoV-2 infection. TCRdb redid the calling of the 5' RACE reads with MiXCR, one entry per CDR3 protein. The sample consists of tens of thousands of distinct CDR3 sequences, 12% of them appearing once. Sequencing used whole blood, obtained at baseline. These TCRs come from an adult who was a healthcare worker with PCR-confirmed SARS-CoV-2 infection or an uninfected control (not recorded which).

This clonotype was detected only a few times. This chain links TRBV28 with TRBJ2-7, with TRBD2 as a possible D gene (6 bases). The CDR3 contains 13 residues. V dropped 2 bases and J dropped 5 bases, with 10 bases sitting between them. CDR1 is MDHEN and CDR2 is SYDVKM in the germline V gene. CDR3 nucleotide sequence: TGTGCCAGCAGTTTAGATGGAGGGAACGAGCAGTACTTC. This gives the protein CASSLDGGNEQYF.

This clonotype was counted ten times or more. This rearrangement joins TRBV2 to TRBJ2-7, with D perhaps matching TRBD2 (6 bases). CDR3 size: 14 residues. From germline, CDR1 is SNHLY and CDR2 FYNNEI. V dropped 4 bases and J dropped 2 bases, with 12 bases sitting between them. The CDR3 reads CASSAGTEAYEQYF. DNA for the CDR3: TGTGCCAGCAGTGCCGGGACTGAAGCCTACGAGCAGTACTTC.

This clonotype was found a few times. The rearrangement uses TRBV11-2 and TRBJ2-3; D is undetermined. CDR1 and CDR2 from the germline V gene are SGHAT and FQNNGV. The CDR3 covers 13 residues. With 3 bases removed from V and 3 bases from J, the gap between germline ends came to 7 bases. CDR3 region: CASSFSSTDTQYF. CDR3 nucleotides: TGTGCCAGCAGCTTTAGTAGTACAGATACGCAGTATTTT.

This chain links TRBV28 with TRBJ1-1, with D unresolved. V was trimmed by 8 bases and J by 1 base, leaving 11 bases between them. The CDR3 contains 13 residues. Germline assignment: CDR1 MDHEN and CDR2 SYDVKM. CDR3 sequence: CASLLWRNTEAFF. The CDR3 DNA reads TGTGCCAGCCTGCTGTGGCGGAACACTGAAGCTTTCTTT.

This clonotype has more than one count but fewer than ten. The chain uses TRBV7-9 and TRBJ1-3; D call uncertain. Trimming took off 4 bases at V and 0 bases at J, with 10 bases between the two ends. This CDR3 is 15 amino acids long. CDR1 SEHNR and CDR2 FQNEAQ come from the germline V gene (reference sequence). CDR3 protein: CASSSHLDSGNTIYF. Here the CDR3 DNA reads TGTGCCAGCAGCTCTCATTTAGACTCTGGAAACACCATATATTTT. The complete variable domain, with remaining parts taken from reference TRBV7-9 and TRBJ1-3, reads DTGVSQNPRHKITKRGQNVTFRCDPISEHNRLYWYRQTLGQGPEFLTYFQNEAQLEKSRLLSDRFSAERPKGSFSTLEIQRTEQGDSAMYLCASSSHLDSGNTIYFGEGSWLTVV.

The chain joins TRBV20-1 to TRBJ2-7; D is perhaps TRBD1 or TRBD2 (5 bases each). The CDR3 runs 15 residues. V gave up 6 bases and J gave up 5 bases, with 23 bases separating them. The germline gives CDR1 DFQATT, CDR2 SNEGSKA (reference sequence). The CDR3 loop is CSAHPGPGDPHEQYF. The CDR3 nucleotides read TGCAGTGCCCACCCGGGGCCAGGAGATCCCCACGAGCAGTACTTC.

This clonotype was picked up a small number of times. V gene TRBV28 combines with J gene TRBJ1-5; D not certain. CDR3 length: 15 amino acids. Trimming cost V 3 bases and J 3 bases, with 12 bases left between them. Germline V gene lookup returns CDR1 MDHEN and CDR2 SYDVKM. The chain's CDR3 is CASSFSGSYNQPQHF. The CDR3 nucleotides read TGTGCCAGCAGTTTCTCAGGCAGCTACAATCAGCCCCAGCATTTT.

This clonotype has just a few counts. The chain combines TRBV24-1 with TRBJ2-7, with 12 bases matching TRBD2. Germline V gives CDR1 KGHDR, CDR2 SFDVKD. V lost 4 bases to trimming and J lost 7 bases; unmatched junction nucleotides: 13. There are 17 residues in the CDR3. CDR3 loop: CATSDPSRTSGKMEQYF. The CDR3 nucleotides are TGTGCCACCAGTGACCCTTCCCGGACTAGCGGGAAGATGGAGCAGTACTTC.

This clonotype was detected only a few times. V gene TRBV7-3 combines with J gene TRBJ2-2; D may be TRBD1 (5 bases). CDR1 is SGHTA, CDR2 FQGTGA, per germline. The ends were cut back, 4 bases at V and 3 bases at J, with 9 bases in the middle. The CDR3 extends over 14 amino acids. CDR3 amino acids: CASSWGPDTGELFF. The CDR3 DNA sequence: TGTGCCAGCAGCTGGGGCCCCGACACCGGGGAGCTGTTTTTT.

The chain joins TRBV28 to TRBJ1-5, with D perhaps matching TRBD1 (5 bases). V was shortened by 4 bases and J by 0 bases, with 19 bases between the two germline ends. CDR1 is MDHEN and CDR2 is SYDVKM in the germline V gene. CDR3 length equals 18 residues. For the CDR3, the DNA is TGTGCCAGCAGTTCGGGGTCGCAGGGATTGTATAGCAATCAGCCCCAGCATTTT. Protein sequence: CASSSGSQGLYSNQPQHF. Full variable domain (missing parts from reference TRBV28 and TRBJ1-5): DVKVTQSSRYLVKRTGEKVFLECVQDMDHENMFWYRQDPGLGLRLIYFSYDVKMKEKGDIPEGYSVSREKKERFSLILESASTNQTSMYLCASSSGSQGLYSNQPQHFGDGTRLSIL.

The rearrangement joins TRBV19 to TRBJ1-2; TRBD1 aligns across 11 bases. The CDR3 contains 13 residues. J was trimmed by 10 bases and V by 4 bases; bases with no gene match: 5. Germline CDR1 is LNHDA and CDR2 is SQIVND (reference sequence). Written as DNA, the CDR3 is TGTGCCAGTAGTACCACGGACAGGGGGCCCTACACCTTC. It codes for CASSTTDRGPYTF.

This clonotype was seen only a few times. The rearrangement joins TRBV12-3 or TRBV12-4 to TRBJ1-4; TRBD1 aligns across 10 bases. Trimming at V came to 6 bases and at J to 8 bases, leaving 9 bases not matched to a gene. CDR3 length equals 15 residues. The DNA of the CDR3 is TGTGCCAGCAGCAAGACAGGGGGCACGGAGGAAAAACTGTTTTTT. Residues: CASSKTGGTEEKLFF.

The V and J genes are TRBV6-5 and TRBJ2-6; 8 positions agree with TRBD2. There are 17 residues in the CDR3. Germline loops: CDR1 MNHEY, CDR2 SVGAGI. V trimming: 5 bases; J trimming: 2 bases; junction bases outside the gene matches: 8. Here the CDR3 DNA reads TGTGCCAGCAGTACCCAGGTAGCGGGGACTGGGGCCAACGTCCTGACTTTC. This encodes CASSTQVAGTGANVLTF.

V is TRBV18 and J is TRBJ1-5; 7 nucleotides line up with TRBD1. CDR1 KGHSH and CDR2 LQKENI come from the germline V gene. The CDR3 has 15 amino acids. Unmatched junction bases numbered 5, after V lost 2 bases and J lost 4 bases. CDR3 amino acids: CASSPGLQGNQPQHF. In nucleotides, the CDR3 is TGTGCCAGCTCACCAGGTCTACAGGGGAATCAGCCCCAGCATTTT.

The V and J genes are TRBV10-3 and TRBJ2-1, with D unclear. The CDR3 loop spans 18 amino acids. Germline V gene data show CDR1 as ENHRY and CDR2 as SYGVKD. The V and J ends lost 2 bases and 0 bases respectively, with 17 bases between them. CDR3 bases: TGTGCCATCAGTGAGGGAATCGGCGGAGCAAGCTCCTACAATGAGCAGTTCTTC. Encoded protein: CAISEGIGGASSYNEQFF.

This clonotype showed up just a few times. The chain has TRBV6-2 or TRBV6-3 and TRBJ2-3; D is unclear. This CDR3 spans 14 amino acids. Looked up from germline, CDR1 is MNHEY and CDR2 is SVGEGT. V was clipped by 3 bases and J by 3 bases, with 10 bases between them. The DNA for the CDR3 is TGTGCCAGCAGTTATTGGAGAATGACAGATACGCAGTATTTT. Its translation: CASSYWRMTDTQYF.

The V gene is TRBV5-4, the J gene TRBJ2-3; 7 nucleotides match TRBD2. The CDR3 runs 16 residues. Germline CDR1 reads SGHNT; CDR2 reads YYREEE (reference sequence). With 2 bases clipped from V and 2 bases from J, the junction kept 8 bases outside the gene matches. The DNA for the CDR3 is TGTGCCAGCAGCTTCGGTAGCGGGCTTTACACAGATACGCAGTATTTT. This encodes CASSFGSGLYTDTQYF. Full variable domain (missing parts from reference TRBV5-4 and TRBJ2-3): ETGVTQSPTHLIKTRGQQVTLRCSSQSGHNTVSWYQQALGQGPQFIFQYYREEENGRGNFPPRFSGLQFPNYSSELNVNALELDDSALYLCASSFGSGLYTDTQYFGPGTRLTVL.

The V gene is TRBV11-2, the J gene TRBJ2-1; TRBD2 matches 11 bases. V shed 5 bases and J 0 bases; nucleotides not matched to a gene: 9. The CDR3 spans 18 residues. Germline CDR1 is SGHAT and CDR2 is FQNNGV. The CDR3 reads CASSDGTSGFSSYNEQFF. The CDR3 DNA reads TGTGCCAGCAGCGACGGGACTAGCGGTTTTAGCTCCTACAATGAGCAGTTCTTC.

The chain employs TRBV5-1 and TRBJ2-5; 13 positions match TRBD2. With V trimmed by 1 base and J by 4 bases, 10 bases remained unmatched. Germline CDR1 is SGHRS and CDR2 is YFSETQ. The CDR3 is 18 amino acids. Here the CDR3 reads CASSLQLAGGPGGETQYF. The CDR3, as DNA: TGCGCCAGCAGCTTGCAACTAGCGGGAGGGCCTGGCGGAGAGACCCAGTACTTC.

A few counts support this clonotype. V usage is TRBV19 and J usage is TRBJ1-2; D gene unclear. The ends were cut back, 3 bases at V and 2 bases at J, with 10 bases in the middle. The length of the CDR3 is 14 residues. In germline, CDR1 is LNHDA, CDR2 SQIVND (reference sequence). Here the CDR3 DNA reads TGTGCCAGTAGTATCGGTTGGACGAACTATGGCTACACCTTC. The encoded protein is CASSIGWTNYGYTF.

This clonotype was seen at least ten times. The chain carries TRBV6-4 and TRBJ2-1; TRBD1 matches at 11 bases. Losses at the gene ends were 2 bases for V and 6 bases for J; bases not matched to a gene: 0. CDR1 and CDR2 from the germline V gene are MRHNA and SNTAGT. This CDR3 contains 14 residues. Here the CDR3 reads CASSDGTGGNEQFF. As DNA, the CDR3 is TGTGCCAGCAGTGACGGGACAGGGGGCAATGAGCAGTTCTTC.

This clonotype was seen a handful of times. The rearrangement uses TRBV7-9 and TRBJ2-5, with TRBD2 as a possible D gene (6 bases). The CDR3 extends over 14 amino acids. Trimming stripped 5 bases from V and 2 bases from J, with 12 bases between. Germline CDR1 SEHNR, CDR2 FQNEAQ (reference sequence). This chain's CDR3 is CASSSSSEQETQYF. The CDR3 coding sequence is TGTGCCAGCAGCAGTTCTAGCGAACAAGAGACCCAGTACTTC.

This rearrangement joins TRBV4-2 to TRBJ2-2; D unresolved. CDR1 is LGHNA and CDR2 is YNFKEQ in the germline V gene. The CDR3 sequence is 15 residues long. Trimming removed 0 bases at V and 7 bases at J, with 12 bases between. CDR3 sequence reads: CASSQDQRSFGELFF. The CDR3 region has the DNA TGTGCCAGCAGCCAAGACCAGCGTTCATTCGGGGAGCTGTTTTTT.

Ten or more counts support this clonotype. The chain combines TRBV27 with TRBJ2-7; the D gene is possibly TRBD2 (6 bases). V was clipped by 5 bases and J by 5 bases, with 22 bases between them. Germline lookup yields CDR1 MNHEY and CDR2 SMNVEV (reference sequence). CDR3 size: 16 residues. The CDR3 region is CASSPLGGGSGHEQYF. The CDR3 nucleotides are TGTGCCAGCAGTCCCCTGGGAGGAGGGAGCGGCCACGAGCAGTACTTC.

The chain combines TRBV11-2 with TRBJ2-7, with D perhaps TRBD2 (5 bases). CDR1 is SGHAT, CDR2 FQNNGV, per germline. Trimming stripped 1 base from V and 4 bases from J, with 17 bases between. The CDR3 spans 16 residues. The CDR3 here is CASSLAPSGSLYEQYF. The CDR3 DNA sequence: TGTGCCAGCAGCTTAGCTCCTTCGGGAAGTCTTTACGAGCAGTACTTC.